This TCR beta chain comes out of a study of cytomegalovirus exposure and HLA in healthy donors (dated by TCRdb to about 2017). Background for the entire study: In an earlier analysis of 550 to 750 of the donors, less than 350 Gb of sequence data and 117 million unique TCR beta sequences from about 179 million T cells were reported. Because of strong linkage in the cohort, a handful of DR-DQ haplotypes were treated as single units for association and clustering. Class I and class II HLA loci were covered by the typing at four-digit resolution. In an earlier analysis of roughly 580 of the donors, high-throughput TCR beta sequencing was used to judge whether each TCR beta V gene segment behaved as functional or pseudogenic. The number of typed donors differed by locus: about 629-630 for A, B, C, DRB1 and DQB1; roughly 510 for DQA1; fewer than 610 for DPA1; and around 470 for DPB1. The aim of the study was to test whether cataloging public T cell receptors could identify signatures of past pathogen exposure. Among about 360 genotyped donors of the cohort, an average of about 240,000 unique TCR beta nucleotide sequences were sequenced per donor, about a sixth of them non-productive. To study patterns of TCR occurrence, a later analysis re-analyzed previously published TCR beta repertoires from 700 or so donors and added high-resolution HLA genotyping. Rather than using new phenotypic data, the later analysis identified candidate immune exposures from TCR beta sequences and from how often those sequences occurred across donors. In addition to the first cohort of hundreds of subjects, a separate validation cohort of some 120 different subjects was used. In a later genetic analysis, genome-wide SNP genotypes for 398 of the 666 donors were used, and that subset was treated as a discovery cohort. Of the roughly 400 genotyped donors, 65% to 90% fell in the genetic ancestry cluster associated with self-reported Caucasian donors. The study combined high-throughput TCR immunosequencing, statistical association of individual TCRs with disease status, and machine learning to predict cytomegalovirus infection status. The study used immunosequencing to profile the T cell repertoires of some 600 subjects and linked those repertoires to cytomegalovirus serostatus. Donor age, sex, ethnicity and CMV serostatus were compiled together with the repertoire data. Around 320 gigabases of sequencing data and 70 million to 100 million unique TCR sequences were included in an early release covering 550 to 800 HLA-typed donors. Every repertoire in the discovery cohort had been generated on one and the same sequencing platform.

The study at large found these results: In a later genetic analysis, a missense DCLRE1C variant was associated with V-gene and J-gene trimming of TCR beta chains, and the association was replicated in an independent cohort. In both the original and validation cohorts, the classifier was reported to diagnose cytomegalovirus status with high specificity and sensitivity. The study listed approximately 150 TCR beta chains as associated with cytomegalovirus. Most CMV-associated TCR beta chains appeared to be HLA-restricted in a later analysis, and the HLA associations seemed to be driven largely by CMV exposure. Across donors, most TCR sequences were observed very rarely, whereas some public TCRs were present in many individuals. In an earlier analysis of approximately 600 of the donors, most TCR beta V segments were observed in productive rearrangements about 87% or about 30% of the time, broadly matching IMGT annotations. Linkage disequilibrium might explain the correlated functional status among segregating V segments, but an unknown experimental factor could not be excluded. Compared with the roughly 700-donor mean, donors in an Asian-associated ancestry cluster had fewer N-insertions in productive TCRs, according to a later genetic analysis. Because some donors lacked HLA typing at each locus, the association tests relied only on the typed subset. A group of highly shared sequence variants was considered likely to be a technical artifact of the sequencing pipeline. According to a later analysis, parvovirus B19, influenza, CMV and Epstein-Barr virus appeared linked to several top co-occurrence clusters. A few of the identified cytomegalovirus-associated TCR beta chains were confirmed in vitro to be specific for cytomegalovirus antigens. Presence/absence analyses assumed roughly uniform sequencing depth across donors, an assumption that may not hold. Because counts were too low, about 18 rarely observed V segments, including chromosome 9 orphons, were left out of the earlier analysis of some 600 of the donors. In a later analysis, HLA-associated TCR beta chains were found to be more clonally expanded and to have lower generation probabilities than equally common non-associated chains. Because the 87-base-pair reads could not distinguish some IMGT-functional V segments, including TRBV6-2 and TRBV6-3, those segments were excluded. A later analysis found that TCR association rates varied across HLA loci, with DRB1 alleles showing the most associated TCRs and HLA-C alleles the fewest. According to the authors, the approach could potentially be generalized to other disease states and immunological phenotypes. Specific HLA alleles were associated with over 15,000 TCR beta sequences at a false discovery rate of 0.05 in a later analysis. A further reported finding was that TCR beta sequences accurately predicted the HLA-A and HLA-B alleles for most subjects in the first cohort. For the cohort, immune exposure information was limited to CMV serostatus. When HLA alleles, especially DR and DQ, strongly co-occurred, TCR associations were difficult to assign to individual alleles. Only TCR beta chains were sequenced in this cohort, and the absence of alpha or paired-chain data limited detectable features.

The cohort consisted of 600 to 750 healthy bone marrow donors. At the time of sampling, all cohort members were nominally healthy, though unrecorded immune exposures were likely present. The donor was CMV seropositive and belonged to the group of 250 to 300 seropositive cohort members. A peripheral blood sample was collected from each donor, and TCR beta sequencing was performed on peripheral blood mononuclear cells. The Qiagen DNeasy Blood Extraction Kit was used to extract genomic DNA from the blood cell samples. CDR1 and CDR2 were assigned from the germline V gene as SGDLS and YYNGEE. Relative to germline, V is 3 bases shorter and J is 6 bases shorter, with 15 bases between their ends. From cysteine to phenylalanine, the CDR3 is 15 amino acids long. The read is trimmed to its CDR3 DNA, 45 bases read in frame from base 1. Library preparation was by the immunoSEQ multiplex PCR assay. A mixture of 60 forward primers for TCR Vbeta segments and 13 reverse primers for TCR Jbeta segments was used in the multiplex PCR. Amplification of the CDR3 region of rearranged TCR beta genes was performed with a multiplex PCR assay on genomic DNA. On the Illumina HiSeq System, the amplified TCR beta libraries were sequenced as 87-base-pair reads. Per the original workflow: In a later analysis, some 80 million unique TCR beta chains were counted across the 666 repertoires, and approximately 11 million of these chains were shared by at least two donors. A nearest-neighbor algorithm error-corrected the raw reads and collapsed the reads into unique sequences, merging closely related sequences to remove PCR and sequencing errors. To assign V, D and J gene segments, CDR3 sequences were aligned to IMGT reference sequences. For a sequence to be retained, at least a six-nucleotide match to both a V gene segment and a J gene segment was required. A rearrangement counted as productive if the CDR3 had no stop codons and remained in frame with V and J, and every other rearrangement counted as non-productive. Following IMGT convention, CDR3 was defined as the stretch from the second conserved V-encoded cysteine to the conserved J-encoded phenylalanine. Sequences without an unambiguous match to a single V gene segment were excluded from the earlier analysis of 500 to 700 of the donors. An earlier analysis of a few hundred of the donors classified V segments as functional when productive rearrangements were above 56.7% and as segregating when the standard deviation between donors was above 5%. A statistical classification framework was developed to diagnose cytomegalovirus status using the catalog of TCR beta chain sequences. In a later analysis, TCR nucleotide sequences were compared against IMGT/GENE-DB human TR gene sequences so that V and J genes could be assigned. A later analysis assigned CDR3 sequences and most-parsimonious VDJ recombination scenarios with the TCRdist pipeline. In a later analysis, every TCR beta chain was defined by the combination of its CDR3 amino acid sequence and its V-gene family, and reads without a unique V-gene family were dropped. A later analysis removed 500 to 650 highly shared, low-generation-probability nucleotide sequences to deal with suspected cross-contamination and a sequencing artifact. A later analysis calculated a clonal expansion index for each public chain from normalized within-repertoire ranks of inferred template counts. In a later analysis, generation probabilities were computed with a VDJ recombination model fitted to out-of-frame rearrangements, and the resulting probabilities were checked against IGoR. In a later analysis, TCR-TCR, TCR-HLA and TCR-CMV co-occurrence was scored with hypergeometric tests, and a repertoire-size bias correction was applied to TCR pairs. To estimate false discovery rates, a later analysis permuted the HLA or CMV assignments 20 times. In a later analysis, co-occurring TCRs were grouped with DBSCAN, and TCRdist sequence similarity was added when clustering was performed within HLA-allele-positive subsets. Repertoires with fewer than 30,000 or more than 120,000 public chains were left out of co-occurrence clustering, as were about 5 repertoires with anomalous nucleotide sharing. TCRdb limited this immuneACCESS table to in-frame rearrangements with V and J called. A share of clones is missing; checked studies link under half to unresolved V genes, and the rest is unexplained. The DNA gave D and trimming, while V, J and clone size come from that table. The record for this sample contains tens of thousands of clones. Roughly an eighth of the sample is taken by the ten largest.

As concerns this clone: There is no known antigen for this receptor.

This receptor was identified in a man between 18 and 29 years old in good health and CMV-seropositive. This chain is built from TRBV9 and TRBJ1-4; the D segment could be TRBD1, given 5 matching bases. The specimen was PBMCs. The DNA is as follows: TGTGCCAGCAGCGCCAGTGCAGGGAGGGATGAAAAACTGTTTTTT. Translated, it gives CASSASAGRDEKLFF.